Listed here is a single T cell receptor beta chain. Its antigen is not known. The data were taken from a study of beta chain features in type 1 diabetes. In the study overall: No age, gender or cell yield differences were seen between patients and healthy donors.

V was pared by 6 bases and J by 2 bases, with 4 bases of the junction left unmatched. This CDR3 comprises 14 residues. Germline V lookup: CDR1 MNHEY, CDR2 SVGAGI. Sequenced material consisted of expressed TCRB transcripts (all of the isolated RNA was reverse transcribed). Here immunoSEQ multiplex PCR was the method, and the copy in TCRdb shows in-frame clones only, minus some. Of 300,000 to 450,000 clones listed, roughly 21% are singletons. General study points: TCRB CDR3s from Type 1 diabetes patients were moderately but significantly shorter in all four CD4+ subsets. A greater similarity of naive, central memory and Treg TCRB repertoires was seen among patients than among healthy donors. The study left unresolved whether HLA type influences TCRB rearrangement.

This chain connects TRBV6-5 to TRBJ1-5, with 7 bases lining up with TRBD1. The material sequenced was naive CD4+ T cells from blood. This TCR was sampled from a woman younger than 30 in good health. The CDR3 region has the DNA TGTGCCAGCAGCCCCGGGACAGGCAATCAGCCCCAGCATTTT. It yields the protein CASSPGTGNQPQHF.